Given below is one T cell receptor (beta chain) in context. Its antigen is unidentified. Germline loops: CDR1 MDHEN, CDR2 SYDVKM. This CDR3 has 16 amino acids. The junction had 9 bases not matched to a gene; V was cut back by 3 bases and J by 8 bases. The record originates from a study of cytomegalovirus exposure and HLA in healthy donors. Study details: Genotyping showed roughly 76% of 300 to 450 donors falling in the Caucasian-associated ancestry cluster. General study points: Reports indicate that TCR beta sequences accurately predicted the HLA-A and HLA-B alleles of most subjects.

A multiplex PCR was run with 60 Vbeta primers and 13 Jbeta primers. The method was immunoSEQ multiplex PCR; TCRdb's version includes in-frame clones alone and lacks a portion of them. In the table there are 150,000 to 200,000 clones, approximately 75% of which are singletons. Sequenced input: PBMCs. The chain uses TRBV28 and TRBJ1-6; 8 nucleotides align to TRBD1. The TCR originated in a man younger than 45 in good health and CMV-seropositive. CDR3 DNA sequence: TGTGCCAGCAGTTTTTCCCTGGGCAGGGGGCATTCACCCCTCCACTTT. Amino acid sequence: CASSFSLGRGHSPLHF.